This T cell receptor beta chain emerged from a study of blood T cell repertoires in COVID-19. This CDR3 region has 18 residues. Germline V CDR1 and CDR2: WSHSY, SAAADI. The V gene lost 2 bases and the J gene lost 2 bases, with 19 bases spanning the gap. This table comes from immunoSEQ multiplex PCR, and its TCRdb copy is limited to in-frame clones, with some not included. The sample has about 82,000 clones, 75% to 85% seen once; the top ten hold around 34%. A Seattle source enrolled patients during active infection and followed them longitudinally. The source is a man in his 60s with COVID-19, enrolled during active disease. This rearrangement joins TRBV10-2 to TRBJ2-1, with D perhaps matching TRBD2 (7 bases). Material for sequencing was peripheral blood. The CDR3 DNA sequence: TGCGCCAGCAGTGAGCCTAGGGGGAGGGAGCGACCCTACAATGAGCAGTTCTTC. Protein sequence: CASSEPRGRERPYNEQFF.